The next 10 T cell receptor beta chains were all read from a single sample in a study of cytomegalovirus exposure and HLA in healthy donors. Primers for the PCR totalled 60 Vbeta and 13 Jbeta. The data were produced by immunoSEQ multiplex PCR, yet TCRdb's version contains in-frame clones alone and is incomplete. The sample has about 120,000 clones; roughly three fifths are singletons. Sequencing was carried out using PBMCs. These receptors all come from a woman in her 40s in good health and CMV-seropositive.

The chain has TRBV6-5 and TRBJ2-5; TRBD2 agrees at 12 bases. The end of the DNA is better explained by TRBJ2-7, so the J call may be wrong. Germline loops: CDR1 MNHEY, CDR2 SVGAGI. The CDR3 has 15 amino acids. The CDR3 sequence is CASRLSGTSGLEQYF. The CDR3 nucleotides read TGTGCCAGCAGGCTTTCCGGGACTAGCGGGCTCGAGCAGTACTTC.

The chain is built from TRBV28 and TRBJ1-5; 9 nucleotides match TRBD1. Germline V gene sequence: CDR1 MDHEN, CDR2 SYDVKM. V shed 6 bases and J 3 bases; nucleotides not matched to a gene: 6. The CDR3 runs 15 residues. CDR3 coding DNA: TGTGCCAGCAGGAACAGGGGGCCCTTCAATCAGCCCCAGCATTTT. Translation gives CASRNRGPFNQPQHF.

The chain joins TRBV7-3 to TRBJ2-7, with no clear D. This CDR3 has 13 residues. V lost 1 base and J lost 3, with 7 bases in between. CDR1 is SGHTA and CDR2 is FQGTGA in the germline V gene. The CDR3 region is CASSLNWSYEQYF. The CDR3, as DNA: TGTGCCAGCAGCTTAAATTGGAGCTACGAGCAGTACTTC.

The chain couples TRBV11-2 to TRBJ2-1; 10 bases align to TRBD2. The germline V gene encodes CDR1 SGHAT and CDR2 FQNNGV. V was pared by 2 bases and J by 9 bases, with 7 bases of the junction left unmatched. The CDR3 has 15 amino acids. This CDR3 reads CASSLMASGRREQFF. The CDR3 bases are TGTGCCAGCAGCTTAATGGCTAGCGGGAGACGTGAGCAGTTCTTC.

The chain recombines TRBV7-8 with TRBJ2-1; 10 nucleotides line up with TRBD2. V was pared by 5 bases and J by 8 bases, with 9 bases of the junction left unmatched. Germline values: CDR1 SGHVS, CDR2 FQNEAQ. The CDR3 totals 15 residues. The chain's CDR3 is CASSPAASGSDEQFF. CDR3 DNA: TGTGCCAGCAGCCCTGCCGCTAGCGGGAGCGATGAGCAGTTCTTC.

CDR3 in amino acids: CASTISSADTQYF. The CDR3 nucleotides read TGTGCCAGCACCATAAGTTCGGCAGATACGCAGTATTTT. This chain joins TRBV6-1 and TRBJ2-3; no clear D gene. V dropped 7 bases and J dropped 4 bases, with 12 bases sitting between them. The CDR3 loop spans 13 amino acids. Germline assignment: CDR1 MNHNS and CDR2 SASEGT.

V usage is TRBV19 and J usage is TRBJ1-1, with a tentative D call TRBD1 (6 bases). CDR1 and CDR2 from the germline V gene are LNHDA and SQIVND (reference sequence). With 3 bases removed from V and 1 base from J, the gap between germline ends came to 12 bases. The length of the CDR3 is 15 residues. This CDR3 is CASSMPAGANTEAFF. In DNA, the CDR3 is TGTGCCAGTAGTATGCCCGCAGGGGCGAACACTGAAGCTTTCTTT.

V and J are TRBV9 and TRBJ2-1, with 10 bases matching TRBD2. Germline assignment: CDR1 SGDLS and CDR2 YYNGEE. J gave up 6 bases and V 3 bases, and 6 bases lay outside the gene matches. The CDR3 is 15 residues long. CDR3 sequence (DNA): TGTGCCAGCAGCGCAGGACTAGCGGACCGCAATGAGCAGTTCTTC. Translation: CASSAGLADRNEQFF.

V gene TRBV28 combines with J gene TRBJ1-3, with D possibly being TRBD1 (5 bases). There are 14 residues in the CDR3. Germline lookup yields CDR1 MDHEN and CDR2 SYDVKM. Between the trimmed V and J ends, which lost 6 bases and 0 bases, there was a span of 9 bases. CDR3 DNA: TGTGCCAGCAGCCTGACAGCCTCTGGAAACACCATATATTTT. This gives the protein CASSLTASGNTIYF.

The chain carries TRBV29-1 and TRBJ2-7; TRBD1 matches at 7 bases. The germline V gene encodes CDR1 SQVTM and CDR2 ANQGSEA. This CDR3 is built from 16 residues. Germline trimming cut 5 bases from V and 2 bases from J; bases unmatched to any gene: 15. CDR3 loop: CSVMMAGGLSPYEQYF. For the CDR3, the DNA is TGCAGCGTTATGATGGCAGGGGGTTTATCCCCCTACGAGCAGTACTTC.